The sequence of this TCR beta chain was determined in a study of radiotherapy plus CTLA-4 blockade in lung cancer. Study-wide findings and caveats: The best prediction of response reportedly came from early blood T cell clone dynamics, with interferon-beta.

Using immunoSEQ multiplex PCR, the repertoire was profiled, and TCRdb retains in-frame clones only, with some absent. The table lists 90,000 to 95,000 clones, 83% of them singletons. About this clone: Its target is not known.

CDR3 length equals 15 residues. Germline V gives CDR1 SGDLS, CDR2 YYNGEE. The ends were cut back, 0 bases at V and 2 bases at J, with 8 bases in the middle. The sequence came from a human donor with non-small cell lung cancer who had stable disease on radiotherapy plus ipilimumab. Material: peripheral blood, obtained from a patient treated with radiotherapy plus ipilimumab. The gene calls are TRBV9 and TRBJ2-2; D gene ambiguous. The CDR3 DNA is TGTGCCAGCAGCGTAGGGCAGCAAAACACCGGGGAGCTGTTTTTT. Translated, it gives CASSVGQQNTGELFF.